These 26 T cell receptor beta chains came from one sample sequenced in a study of blood T cells in healthy people across ages. Combining a sample-barcoded 5' primer with a J-beta primer mix, a second PCR ran for roughly 7 to 12 cycles. TCRdb analysed the 5' RACE reads with MiXCR anew, one entry per CDR3 protein. Counted here are 1.5 million to 2 million distinct CDR3 sequences, less than 50% occurring once; the ten biggest clones make up over 2%. Sequenced material: blood. Source of these receptors: a middle-aged woman in good health.

The chain has TRBV5-6 and TRBJ1-4, with D maybe TRBD1 (6 bases). Germline CDR1 reads SGHDT; CDR2 reads YYEEEE. This CDR3 is built from 15 residues. Trimming left V 2 bases short and J 4 bases short, with 12 bases between. DNA for the CDR3: TGTGCCAGCAGCTTTTACAGGGCGGGTAATGAAAAACTGTTTTTT. It is translated as CASSFYRAGNEKLFF.

V gene TRBV24-1 combines with J gene TRBJ2-2; 7 nucleotides line up with TRBD2. Unmatched junction bases numbered 5, after V lost 8 bases and J lost 6 bases. The length of the CDR3 is 13 residues. The germline V gene encodes CDR1 KGHDR and CDR2 SFDVKD. CDR3 nucleotides: TGTGCCACCACCAACGGGGGGTCCGGGGAGCTGTTTTTT. Residues: CATTNGGSGELFF.

The gene calls are TRBV29-1 and TRBJ1-2, with TRBD1 matching 9 bases. Trimming cost V 1 base and J 2 bases; bases outside gene matches: 2. Per germline, CDR1 SQVTM and CDR2 ANQGSEA. The CDR3 runs 14 residues. CDR3 region: CSVEAGTGNYGYTF. Written as DNA, the CDR3 is TGCAGCGTTGAAGCGGGGACAGGGAACTATGGCTACACCTTC.

The chain couples TRBV9 to TRBJ2-7; 10 positions match TRBD2. The J call may be incorrect, as the DNA end agrees better with TRBJ2-5. Germline lookup yields CDR1 SGDLS and CDR2 YYNGEE. This CDR3 region has 14 residues. The CDR3 sequence: CASNLAGAQETQYF. The CDR3 DNA reads TGTGCCAGCAACCTAGCGGGGGCACAAGAGACCCAGTACTTC.

The chain carries TRBV21-1 and TRBJ2-4; the table's D gene call, TRBD1, was not cross checked with the DNA. TRBV21-1 is tagged as a pseudogene. The CDR3 runs 15 residues. CDR3 coding DNA: TGTGCCAGCAGCTCAGGACAGAAGTATTCTGGCATTCAGTACTTC. Amino acids: CASSSGQKYSGIQYF.

Remarks on this clonotype: Compared with germline, one end of the junction differs, possibly owing to a read error. V gene TRBV4-3 combines with J gene TRBJ2-1, with D possibly TRBD2 on 5 matching bases. Germline CDR1 LGHNA, CDR2 YSLEER. The CDR3 totals 15 residues. CDR3 nucleotide sequence: TGCGCCAGCAGCCAGGAGCGAGACTACTACACTGAGCAGTTCTTC. It specifies CASSQERDYYTEQFF.

J is TRBJ1-5 and V is TRBV6-6; D possibly corresponds to TRBD1 (5 bases). The CDR3 contains 12 residues. Germline assignment: CDR1 MNHNY and CDR2 SVGAGI (reference sequence). The germline V and J ends were trimmed by 7 bases and 3 bases, with 7 bases remaining between them. CDR3 coding DNA: TGTGCCAGCACGGGACCCAATCAGCCCCAGCATTTT. It is translated as CASTGPNQPQHF.

The chain links TRBV28 to TRBJ1-2, with D unclear. The CDR3 runs to 13 residues. Germline CDR1 reads MDHEN; CDR2 reads SYDVKM. V shed 6 bases and J shed 4 bases, with 12 bases lying between them. CDR3 region: CASREKTSYGYTF. The CDR3 bases are TGTGCCAGCAGAGAAAAGACTAGCTATGGCTACACCTTC.

This chain links TRBV20-1 with TRBJ2-5, with TRBD1 matching over 7 bases. The DNA end favors TRBJ2-7, so the J call may be wrong. The CDR3 is 15 amino acids. The germline gives CDR1 DFQATT, CDR2 SNEGSKA (reference sequence). CDR3 protein: CSARDLGQEAYEQYF. DNA of the CDR3: TGCAGTGCTAGAGATCTAGGACAGGAGGCTTACGAGCAGTACTTC.

Written as DNA, the CDR3 is TGCAGCGTTGAGGGTGTCACCCTAGAGACCCAGTACTTC. Translating it yields CSVEGVTLETQYF. The V and J genes are TRBV29-1 and TRBJ2-5; D is undetermined. This CDR3 region has 13 residues. From germline, CDR1 is SQVTM and CDR2 ANQGSEA. V lost 3 bases and J 4 bases, leaving 12 bases between the germline ends.

Turning to this clonotype: This clone may be a read error of a much larger clone one base away. This rearrangement joins TRBV6-2 or TRBV6-3 to TRBJ2-1; 7 bases map to TRBD2. The CDR3 length is 14 residues. Germline CDR1 is MNHEY and CDR2 is SVGEGT. Here the CDR3 DNA reads TGTGCCGGCAGTCCGACGGGGAGGGGACGAGTTCAGTTCTTC. It translates to CAGSPTGRGRVQFF.

J is TRBJ1-2 and V is TRBV5-4; 8 bases map to TRBD1. CDR1 and CDR2 (germline): SGHNT, YYREEE (reference sequence). V shed 1 base and J 5 bases; nucleotides not matched to a gene: 7. The CDR3 is made up of 15 amino acids. In nucleotides, the CDR3 is TGTGCCAGCAGCTTGCCAGGGGGCGCAGGATATGGCTACACCTTC. Its translation is CASSLPGGAGYGYTF.

The V and J genes are TRBV28 and TRBJ2-3; 8 nucleotides match TRBD1. The CDR3 length is 15 residues. V lost 8 bases and J lost 3; bases outside the gene matches: 10. In germline, CDR1 is MDHEN, CDR2 SYDVKM. The CDR3 spells CASSTSTGATDTQYF. CDR3 coding DNA: TGTGCCAGCTCCACCTCGACAGGGGCAACAGATACGCAGTATTTT.

The rearrangement links TRBV20-1 to TRBJ2-1, with D maybe TRBD2 (5 bases). From germline, CDR1 is DFQATT and CDR2 SNEGSKA (reference sequence). Trimming pared 5 bases from V and 5 bases from J, leaving 7 bases between. This CDR3 has 11 residues. The CDR3 loop reads CSAWEHNEQFF. The CDR3 region has the DNA TGCAGTGCTTGGGAGCACAATGAGCAGTTCTTC.

The CDR3 sequence is CASGRRRDPRAYNEQFF. CDR3 nucleotide sequence: TGTGCCAGCGGGAGACGGAGAGACCCTAGGGCCTACAATGAGCAGTTCTTC. The V call is TRBV2, the J call TRBJ2-1, with a possible D match to TRBD2 (5 bases). The CDR3 spans 17 residues. V was shortened by 8 bases and J by 2 bases, with 22 bases between the two germline ends. The germline V gene encodes CDR1 SNHLY and CDR2 FYNNEI.

This clonotype was recorded many times. The chain joins TRBV20-1 to TRBJ1-2; the D gene is possibly TRBD1 (5 bases). The V end was cut by 2 bases, the J end by 3 bases, with 10 bases between. The CDR3 is made up of 13 amino acids. Germline loops: CDR1 DFQATT, CDR2 SNEGSKA (reference sequence). CDR3 bases: TGCAGTGCTAGAAAGACAGAGGACTATGGCTACACCTTC. Translation: CSARKTEDYGYTF.

The chain links TRBV27 to TRBJ1-4, with 8 bases matching TRBD1. CDR1 and CDR2 (germline): MNHEY, SMNVEV (reference sequence). The V and J ends lost 4 bases and 6 bases, in that order; junction bases with no gene match: 4. This CDR3 is 14 amino acids long. The CDR3 DNA sequence: TGTGCCAGCAGTTCGGTACAGGGGGATGAAAAACTGTTTTTT. As protein: CASSSVQGDEKLFF.

This clonotype was detected only a few times. V is TRBV4-1 and J is TRBJ2-1, with a tentative D call TRBD1 (6 bases). The CDR3 has 16 amino acids. V was pared by 0 bases and J by 3 bases, with 12 bases between. From germline, CDR1 is MGHRA and CDR2 YSYEKL. The CDR3 DNA is TGCGCCAGCAGCCAAGAGCTCCAGGGGATCTACAATGAGCAGTTCTTC. Its translation is CASSQELQGIYNEQFF.

The chain combines TRBV27 with TRBJ2-1, with no clear D. This CDR3 has 17 residues. V lost 0 bases and J 6 bases, leaving 18 bases between the germline ends. The germline V gene encodes CDR1 MNHEY and CDR2 SMNVEV (reference sequence). The CDR3 here is CASSLSIRRVGFNEQFF. The DNA of the CDR3 is TGTGCCAGCAGTTTATCGATACGCCGAGTGGGGTTCAATGAGCAGTTCTTC.

The V gene is TRBV20-1, the J gene TRBJ2-3; D unclear. V gave up 6 bases and J gave up 5 bases, with 12 bases separating them. The CDR3 is made up of 12 amino acids. The V gene's germline CDR1 is DFQATT and CDR2 SNEGSKA (reference sequence). The CDR3 here is CSAYKAGDTQYF. Written as DNA, the CDR3 is TGCAGTGCGTATAAGGCAGGAGATACGCAGTATTTT.

This chain uses TRBV7-2 with TRBJ2-1; 8 bases agree with TRBD1. TRBJ2-7 matches the DNA end more closely, so the J call is doubtful. This CDR3 region has 15 residues. CDR1 is SGHTA, CDR2 FQGNSA, per germline. The CDR3 DNA follows: TGTGCCAGCAGCTCCGACAGGGGCTCCTACAATGAGCAGTACTTC. Its protein is CASSSDRGSYNEQYF.

This clonotype was seen once. The gene calls are TRBV5-1 and TRBJ1-3; D is undetermined. CDR1 and CDR2 (germline): SGHRS, YFSETQ. The CDR3 totals 17 residues. V was cut by 4 bases and J by 4 bases, with 21 bases left in between. This chain's CDR3 is CASSQRGSSPVGNTIYF. CDR3 bases: TGCGCCAGCAGCCAGCGCGGGAGCTCTCCGGTAGGAAACACCATATATTTT.

The chain carries TRBV25-1 and TRBJ2-1; the match to TRBD2 covers 8 bases. This CDR3 spans 16 amino acids. CDR1 and CDR2 from the germline V gene are MGHDK and SYGVNS. With V trimmed by 4 bases and J by 4 bases, 9 bases remained unmatched. CDR3 amino acids: CASSGEVQRGYNEQFF. The CDR3 DNA sequence: TGTGCCAGCAGTGGGGAGGTCCAGCGGGGGTACAATGAGCAGTTCTTC.

This chain joins TRBV9 and TRBJ1-2; 9 positions match TRBD1. The CDR3 is made up of 14 amino acids. Germline values: CDR1 SGDLS, CDR2 YYNGEE. V dropped 3 bases and J dropped 2; count of bases not matched to a gene: 2. The CDR3 coding sequence is TGTGCCAGCAGCGGAGGGACAGGGAACTATGGCTACACCTTC. The encoded protein is CASSGGTGNYGYTF. The whole variable domain, remainder taken from reference TRBV9 and TRBJ1-2, is DSGVTQTPKHLITATGQRVTLRCSPRSGDLSVYWYQQSLDQGLQFLIQYYNGEERAKGNILERFSAQQFPDLHSELNLSSLELGDSALYFCASSGGTGNYGYTFGSGTRLTVV.

The rearrangement uses TRBV4-3 and TRBJ1-2; a possible D gene is TRBD1 (5 bases). Per the germline V gene, CDR1 is LGHNA and CDR2 is YSLEER. V dropped 1 base and J dropped 8 bases, with 23 bases sitting between them. The CDR3 extends over 17 amino acids. CDR3 residues: CASSQGRVVGQGLGYTF. Here the CDR3 DNA reads TGCGCCAGCAGCCAAGGAAGGGTCGTCGGCCAGGGATTAGGCTACACCTTC.

V and J are TRBV4-1 and TRBJ2-5; D may match TRBD1 or TRBD2 (5 bases each). The DNA end lines up better with TRBJ2-7; the J call may be wrong. In germline, CDR1 is MGHRA, CDR2 YSYEKL. This CDR3 spans 16 amino acids. The CDR3 bases are TGCGCCAGCAGCCAAACCGGGACCGACGATTCCTACGAGCAGTACTTC. As protein: CASSQTGTDDSYEQYF.